This TCR beta chain was sequenced in a study of shared clonotypes between healthy human individuals. Points on this clone: Its antigen is undetermined.

Study observations and caveats: Some clonotypes were shared by all four sorted-subset donors, while others were not shared. The non-shared ones had lower generation probabilities than the shared ones. Estimated richness was generally greater in naive than memory subsets.

Into CD45RA+ naive and CD45RA-negative memory subsets, the CD4+ cells were split. Profiling relied on immunoSEQ multiplex PCR, and the TCRdb table lists in-frame clones only, not all of them. The table includes approximately 1,500,000 clones, approximately 97% detected once. J lost 5 bases, V lost 3 bases, and 5 bases had no gene match. The CDR3 runs to 15 residues. The germline gives CDR1 SGHTA, CDR2 FQGNSA. The clonotype comes from a young man in good health. The sample comprised naive CD4+ T cells sorted from blood. Documented subset: CD45RA+ positively selected. The genes are TRBV7-2 and TRBJ2-1, with 9 bases fitting TRBD2. CDR3 protein: CASSFMAGGNNEQFF. Written as DNA, the CDR3 is TGTGCCAGCAGCTTTATGGCGGGAGGGAACAATGAGCAGTTCTTC. Filled out from reference TRBV7-2 and TRBJ2-1, the complete variable domain reads GAGVSQSPSNKVTEKGKDVELRCDPISGHTALYWYRQSLGQGLEFLIYFQGNSAPDKSGLPSDRFSAERTGGSVSTLTIQRTQQEDSAVYLCASSFMAGGNNEQFFGPGTRLTVL.